A selection of T cell receptor beta chains follows, all from one sample in a study of OX40 agonist ivuxolimab in advanced cancers. TCRdb's copy holds only in-frame clones and misses some; the assay was immunoSEQ multiplex PCR. The sample contains 30,000 to 45,000 clones, 74% of which appear only once. This sample comprised CD4+ or CD8+ T cells sorted from blood, obtained in a trial of the OX40 agonist ivuxolimab. Source of these receptors: an adult with an advanced solid tumor such as melanoma, head and neck, liver or kidney cancer. The CDR3 runs from the conserved cysteine through the conserved F or W. Fields, in order: V gene, CDR3 protein.

V gene: TRBV6-6
CDR3 protein: CASKGLVIDTQYF

V gene: TRBV11-1
CDR3 protein: CASSSRVTGELFF

V gene: TRBV5-4
CDR3 protein: CASSLSGGGDIQYF

V gene: TRBV13
CDR3 protein: CASSLHAMANEQFF

V gene: TRBV30
CDR3 protein: CAWAVTLRRTSTDTQYF

V gene: TRBV5-5
CDR3 protein: CASSLEWSRDEQYF

V gene: TRBV6-1
CDR3 protein: CASSTAYRGSYEQYF

V gene: TRBV7-9
CDR3 protein: CASSSPGQGEKLFF

V gene: TRBV30
CDR3 protein: CAWRGYASPSSYNSPLHF

V gene: TRBV7-9
CDR3 protein: CASSHLKGYGTEAFF

V gene: TRBV9
CDR3 protein: CASRSGNTGELFF

V gene: TRBV5-6
CDR3 protein: CASSLFRGAYEQYF

V gene: TRBV18
CDR3 protein: CASSPDSGGYTF

V gene: TRBV14
CDR3 protein: CASSPRVYTGELFF

V gene: TRBV19
CDR3 protein: CASSIPDRGGGSPLHF

V gene: TRBV11-2
CDR3 protein: CASSLGAGRNYEQYF

V gene: TRBV10-1
CDR3 protein: CASSRQGADTQYF

V gene: TRBV19
CDR3 protein: CASSTPSGGTYNEQFF

V gene: TRBV12-5
CDR3 protein: CASGSTLALGANVLTF

V gene: TRBV5-1
CDR3 protein: CASSFAREVTEAFF

V gene: TRBV2
CDR3 protein: CASSEVLGNTEAFF

V gene: TRBV27
CDR3 protein: CASSLQSSGGLTEAFF

V gene: TRBV11-2
CDR3 protein: CASSSRGSGHANAQYF

V gene: TRBV9
CDR3 protein: CASSVAGTRADTQYF

V gene: TRBV5-1
CDR3 protein: CASSSQGTGREKLFF

V gene: TRBV14
CDR3 protein: CASSQRGGRNIQYF

V gene: TRBV5-1
CDR3 protein: CASSLELAGETQYF

V gene: TRBV9
CDR3 protein: CASSPPTGRGETQYF

V gene: TRBV7-9
CDR3 protein: CASSEWTGPSYEQYF

V gene: TRBV6-6
CDR3 protein: CASSLPGVPRAFF

V gene: TRBV6-5
CDR3 protein: CASSSMTGTQPQHF

V gene: TRBV7-2
CDR3 protein: CASSFDRRMEAFF

V gene: TRBV11-1
CDR3 protein: CASRTGLNTEAFF